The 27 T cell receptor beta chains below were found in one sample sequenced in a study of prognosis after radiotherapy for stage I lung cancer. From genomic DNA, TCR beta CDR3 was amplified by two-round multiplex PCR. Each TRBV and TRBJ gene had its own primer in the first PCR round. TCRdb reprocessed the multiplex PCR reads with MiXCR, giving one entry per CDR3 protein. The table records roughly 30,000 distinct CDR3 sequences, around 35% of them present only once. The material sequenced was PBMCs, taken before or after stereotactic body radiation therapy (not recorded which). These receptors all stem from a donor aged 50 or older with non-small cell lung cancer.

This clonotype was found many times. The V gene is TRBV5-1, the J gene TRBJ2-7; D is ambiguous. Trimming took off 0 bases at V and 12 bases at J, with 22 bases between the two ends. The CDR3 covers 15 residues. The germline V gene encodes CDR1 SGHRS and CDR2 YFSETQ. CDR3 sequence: CASSLEIGSSGSRYF. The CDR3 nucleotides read TGCGCCAGCAGCTTGGAAATAGGATCCTCGGGTTCGAGGTACTTC.

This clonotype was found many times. This CDR3 is CASSFGGGADTQYF. The CDR3 nucleotides are TGTGCCAGCAGTTTTGGCGGGGGGGCAGATACGCAGTATTTT. V and J are TRBV12-3 or TRBV12-4 and TRBJ2-3; 9 bases fit TRBD2. The CDR3 runs to 14 residues. The junction had 2 bases not matched to a gene; V was cut back by 3 bases and J by 4 bases.

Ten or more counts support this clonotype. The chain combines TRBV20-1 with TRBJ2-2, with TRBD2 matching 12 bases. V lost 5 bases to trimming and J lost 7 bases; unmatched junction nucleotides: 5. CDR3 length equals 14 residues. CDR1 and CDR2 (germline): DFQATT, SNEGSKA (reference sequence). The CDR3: CSARTSGIVGELFF. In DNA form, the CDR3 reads TGCAGTGCTCGGACTAGCGGGATTGTCGGGGAGCTGTTTTTT.

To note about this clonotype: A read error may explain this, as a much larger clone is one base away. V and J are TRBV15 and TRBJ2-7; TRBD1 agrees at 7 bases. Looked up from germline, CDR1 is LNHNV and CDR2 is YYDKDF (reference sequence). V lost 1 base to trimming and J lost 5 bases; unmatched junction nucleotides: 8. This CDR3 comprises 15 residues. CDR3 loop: CATSRGDRVLDEQYF. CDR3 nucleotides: TGTGCCACCAGCAGAGGTGACAGGGTGCTAGACGAGCAGTACTTC. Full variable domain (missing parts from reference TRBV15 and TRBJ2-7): DAMVIQNPRYQVTQFGKPVTLSCSQTLNHNVMYWYQQKSSQAPKLLFHYYDKDFNNEADTPDNFQSRRPNTSFCFLDIRSPGLGDTAMYLCATSRGDRVLDEQYFGPGTRLTVT.

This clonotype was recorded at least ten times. In nucleotides, the CDR3 is TGCGCCAGCAGCTTTACCGTACCGGGGATAAGGGGAGAGACCCAGTACTTC. Translating gives CASSFTVPGIRGETQYF. The chain recombines TRBV5-1 with TRBJ2-5; D may correspond to TRBD1 or TRBD2 (5 bases each). Germline V gene lookup returns CDR1 SGHRS and CDR2 YFSETQ. This CDR3 is 17 amino acids long. The ends were cut back, 2 bases at V and 4 bases at J, with 21 bases in the middle.

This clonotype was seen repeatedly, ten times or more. The CDR3 DNA reads TGTGCCTGGAGACTGTCTGGGGCCAACGTCCTGACTTTC. Amino acids: CAWRLSGANVLTF. This chain joins TRBV30 and TRBJ2-6; no firm D call. Trimming removed 3 bases from V and 1 base from J, with 4 bases in between. Germline V gene data show CDR1 as GTSNPN and CDR2 as SVGIG (reference sequence). The CDR3 runs to 13 residues.

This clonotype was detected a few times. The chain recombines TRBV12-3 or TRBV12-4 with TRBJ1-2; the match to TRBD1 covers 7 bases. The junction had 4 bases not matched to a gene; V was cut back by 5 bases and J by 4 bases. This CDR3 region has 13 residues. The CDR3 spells CASSTGERYGYTF. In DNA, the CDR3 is TGTGCCAGCAGTACAGGGGAGCGCTATGGCTACACCTTC.

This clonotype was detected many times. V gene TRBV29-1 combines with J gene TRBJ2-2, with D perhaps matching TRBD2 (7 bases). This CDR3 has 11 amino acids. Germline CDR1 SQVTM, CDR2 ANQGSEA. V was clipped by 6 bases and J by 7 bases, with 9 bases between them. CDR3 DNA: TGCAGCGTGGGAGGGGGCGGGGAGCTGTTTTTT. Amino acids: CSVGGGGELFF.

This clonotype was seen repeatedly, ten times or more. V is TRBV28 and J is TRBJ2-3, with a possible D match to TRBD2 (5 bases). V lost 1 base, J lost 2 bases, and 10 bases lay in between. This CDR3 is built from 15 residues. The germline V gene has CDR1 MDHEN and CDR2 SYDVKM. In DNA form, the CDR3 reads TGTGCCAGCAGTTTATTACTAGAAATCACAGATACGCAGTATTTT. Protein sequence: CASSLLLEITDTQYF. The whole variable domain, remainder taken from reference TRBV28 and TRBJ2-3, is DVKVTQSSRYLVKRTGEKVFLECVQDMDHENMFWYRQDPGLGLRLIYFSYDVKMKEKGDIPEGYSVSREKKERFSLILESASTNQTSMYLCASSLLLEITDTQYFGPGTRLTVL.

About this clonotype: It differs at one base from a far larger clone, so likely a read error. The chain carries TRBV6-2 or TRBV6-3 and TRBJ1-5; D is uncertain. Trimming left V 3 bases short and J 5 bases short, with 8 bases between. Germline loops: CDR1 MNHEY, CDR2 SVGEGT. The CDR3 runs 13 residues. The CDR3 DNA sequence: TGTGCCAGCAGTTATGGGGTACATCAGCCCCAGCATTTT. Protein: CASSYGVHQPQHF.

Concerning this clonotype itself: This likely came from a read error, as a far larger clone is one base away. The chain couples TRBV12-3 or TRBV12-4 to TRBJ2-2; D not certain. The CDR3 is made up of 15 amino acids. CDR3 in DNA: TGTGCCAGCTCCGGGCCGATTACGAACACCGCGGAGCTGTTTTTT. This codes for CASSGPITNTAELFF.

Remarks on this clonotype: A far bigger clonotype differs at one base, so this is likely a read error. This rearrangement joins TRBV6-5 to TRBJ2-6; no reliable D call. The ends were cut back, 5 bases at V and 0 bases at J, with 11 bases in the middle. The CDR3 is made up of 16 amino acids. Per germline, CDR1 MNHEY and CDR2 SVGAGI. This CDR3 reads CASSRSESSGANVLTF. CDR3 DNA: TGTGCCAGCAGTAGAAGCGAGTCCTCTGGGGCCAACGTCCTGACTTTC.

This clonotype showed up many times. CDR3 region: CASSSDRYSYEQYF. The CDR3 DNA follows: TGTGCCAGCAGCTCGGACAGGTACTCCTACGAGCAGTACTTC. The chain employs TRBV9 and TRBJ2-7, with 7 bases lining up with TRBD1. Germline-derived CDR1 and CDR2 are SGDLS and YYNGEE. After removal of 4 bases from V and 0 bases from J, the junction contained 4 bases not matched to a gene. CDR3 length: 14 residues.

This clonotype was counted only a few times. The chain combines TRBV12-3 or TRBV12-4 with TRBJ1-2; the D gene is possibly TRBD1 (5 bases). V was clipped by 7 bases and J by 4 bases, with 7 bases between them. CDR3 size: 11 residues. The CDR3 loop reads CASMGGYGYTF. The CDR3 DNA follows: TGTGCCAGCATGGGGGGCTATGGCTACACCTTC.

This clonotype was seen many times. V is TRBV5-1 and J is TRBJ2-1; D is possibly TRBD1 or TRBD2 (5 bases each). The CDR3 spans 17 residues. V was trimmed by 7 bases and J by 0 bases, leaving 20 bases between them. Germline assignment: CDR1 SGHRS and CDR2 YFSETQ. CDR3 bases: TGCGCCAGCGGACCGCAGGGAGAGGGGAGCTCCTACAATGAGCAGTTCTTC. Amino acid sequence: CASGPQGEGSSYNEQFF.

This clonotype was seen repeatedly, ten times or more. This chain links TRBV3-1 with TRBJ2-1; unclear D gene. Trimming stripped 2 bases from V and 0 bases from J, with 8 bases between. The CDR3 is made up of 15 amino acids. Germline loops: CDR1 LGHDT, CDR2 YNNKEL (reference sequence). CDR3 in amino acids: CASSQRAGSYNEQFF. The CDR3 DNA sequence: TGTGCCAGCAGCCAACGAGCCGGCTCCTACAATGAGCAGTTCTTC.

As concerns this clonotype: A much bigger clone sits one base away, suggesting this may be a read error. This CDR3 is CASTQFRDTEAFF. The CDR3 DNA reads as TGTGCCAGCACCCAATTCCGGGACACTGAAGCTTTCTTT. The chain carries TRBV6-1 and TRBJ1-1; D call uncertain. The V gene lost 7 bases and the J gene lost 3 bases, with 12 bases spanning the gap. The CDR3 consists of 13 residues. The germline CDR1 and CDR2 sequences are MNHNS and SASEGT.

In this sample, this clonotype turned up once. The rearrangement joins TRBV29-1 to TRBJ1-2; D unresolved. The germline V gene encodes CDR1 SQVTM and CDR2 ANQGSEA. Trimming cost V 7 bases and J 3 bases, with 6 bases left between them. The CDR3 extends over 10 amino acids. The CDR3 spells CSADYYGYTF. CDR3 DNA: TGCAGCGCGGACTACTATGGCTACACCTTC.

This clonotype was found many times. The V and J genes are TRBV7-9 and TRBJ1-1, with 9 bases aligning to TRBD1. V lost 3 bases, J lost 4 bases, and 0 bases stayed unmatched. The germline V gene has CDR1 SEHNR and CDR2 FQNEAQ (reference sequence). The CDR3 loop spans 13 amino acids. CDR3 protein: CASSLTGGTEAFF. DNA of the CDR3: TGTGCCAGCAGCTTGACAGGGGGCACTGAAGCTTTCTTT.

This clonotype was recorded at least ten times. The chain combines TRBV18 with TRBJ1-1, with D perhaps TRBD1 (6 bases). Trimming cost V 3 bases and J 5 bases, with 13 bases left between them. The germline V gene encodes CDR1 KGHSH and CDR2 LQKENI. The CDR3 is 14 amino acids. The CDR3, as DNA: TGTGCCAGCTCACCGAACTATCAGGGGACTGAAGCTTTCTTT. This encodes CASSPNYQGTEAFF.

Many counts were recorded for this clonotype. CDR3 nucleotides: TGTGCCAGCAGTGACTCACACAGGGCTGGGGCCAACGTCCTGACTTTC. Translated, it gives CASSDSHRAGANVLTF. This rearrangement joins TRBV6-4 to TRBJ2-6; tentative D call: TRBD1 (6 bases). The germline V gene has CDR1 MRHNA and CDR2 SNTAGT. The CDR3 has 16 amino acids. The V and J ends lost 0 bases and 2 bases respectively, with 8 bases between them.

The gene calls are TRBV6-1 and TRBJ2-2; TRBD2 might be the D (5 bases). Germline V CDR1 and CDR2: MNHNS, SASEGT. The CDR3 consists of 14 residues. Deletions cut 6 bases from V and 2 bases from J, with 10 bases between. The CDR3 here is CASSGRTNTGELFF. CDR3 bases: TGTGCCAGCAGCGGCCGGACTAACACCGGGGAGCTGTTTTTT.

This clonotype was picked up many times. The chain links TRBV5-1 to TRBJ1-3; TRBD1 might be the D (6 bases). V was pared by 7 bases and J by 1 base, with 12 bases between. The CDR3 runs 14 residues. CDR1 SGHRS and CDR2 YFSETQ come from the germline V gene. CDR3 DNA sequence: TGCGCCAGCCGGGACACTGCGTCTGGAAACACCATATATTTT. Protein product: CASRDTASGNTIYF.

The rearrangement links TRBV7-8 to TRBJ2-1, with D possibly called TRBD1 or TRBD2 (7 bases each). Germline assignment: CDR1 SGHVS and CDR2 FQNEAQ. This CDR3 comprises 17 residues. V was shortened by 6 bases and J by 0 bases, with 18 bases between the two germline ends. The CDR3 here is CASRGGGRGASYNEQFF. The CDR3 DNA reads TGTGCCAGCAGGGGCGGGGGCAGGGGGGCCTCCTACAATGAGCAGTTCTTC.

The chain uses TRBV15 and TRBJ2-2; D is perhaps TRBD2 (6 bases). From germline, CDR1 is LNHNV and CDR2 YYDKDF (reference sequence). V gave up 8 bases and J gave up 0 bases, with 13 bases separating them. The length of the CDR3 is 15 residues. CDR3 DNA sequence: TGTGCCACCTCTCGGGACTTCTCGAACACCGGGGAGCTGTTTTTT. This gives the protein CATSRDFSNTGELFF.

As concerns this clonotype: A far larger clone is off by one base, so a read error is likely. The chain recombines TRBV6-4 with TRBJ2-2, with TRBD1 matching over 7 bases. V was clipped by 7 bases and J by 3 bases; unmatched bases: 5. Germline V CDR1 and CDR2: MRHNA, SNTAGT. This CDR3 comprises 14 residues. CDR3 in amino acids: CASTPDRYTGELFF. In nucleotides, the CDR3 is TGTGCCAGCACCCCGGACAGGTACACCGGGGAGCTGTTTTTT.

The CDR3 nucleotides read TGTGCCAGCACTCTATTGGGGTGTGGGCGTTCCTCCTACAATGAGCAGTTCTTC. Its translation is CASTLLGCGRSSYNEQFF. The chain employs TRBV12-3 or TRBV12-4 and TRBJ2-1; D gene ambiguous. This CDR3 is built from 18 residues. Trimming removed 7 bases at V and 0 bases at J, with 22 bases between.